This T cell receptor (beta chain) was retrieved from a study of Graves' ophthalmopathy and Graves' hyperthyroidism. V lost 5 bases to trimming and J lost 5 bases; unmatched junction nucleotides: 6. Per the germline V gene, CDR1 is SGHTA and CDR2 is FQGTGA. The CDR3 is 14 residues long. From RNA, the CDR3 regions of TCR beta chains were amplified and sequenced. The first round was an RT-PCR with HTBI primers, and the second round was a multiplex PCR. TCRdb reanalysed the multiplex PCR reads using MiXCR and keeps one entry per CDR3 protein. This sample has 580,000 or so distinct CDR3 sequences; 39% occur once, and the top ten carry about 4%.

The clonotype was recovered from an adult man with Graves' hyperthyroidism. The V and J genes are TRBV7-3 and TRBJ2-7; the match to TRBD1 covers 10 bases. Material for sequencing was peripheral blood or thyroid tissue (not recorded which). CDR3 DNA: TGTGCCAGCAGCCGGGGGACAGGGGTGGACGAGCAGTACTTC. Amino acids: CASSRGTGVDEQYF.